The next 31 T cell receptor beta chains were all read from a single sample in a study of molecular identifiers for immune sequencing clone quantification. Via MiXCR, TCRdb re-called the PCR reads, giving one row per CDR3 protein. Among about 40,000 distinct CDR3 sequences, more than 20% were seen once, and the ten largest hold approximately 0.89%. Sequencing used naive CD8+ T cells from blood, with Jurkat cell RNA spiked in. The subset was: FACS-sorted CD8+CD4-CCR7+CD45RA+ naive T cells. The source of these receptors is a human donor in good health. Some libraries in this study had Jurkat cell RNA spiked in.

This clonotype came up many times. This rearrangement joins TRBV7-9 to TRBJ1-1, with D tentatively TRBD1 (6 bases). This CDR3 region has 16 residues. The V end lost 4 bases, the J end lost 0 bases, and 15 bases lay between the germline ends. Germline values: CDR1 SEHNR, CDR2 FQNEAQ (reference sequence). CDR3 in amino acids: CASSSREGGMNTEAFF. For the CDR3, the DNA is TGTGCCAGCAGCTCCCGCGAAGGGGGTATGAACACTGAAGCTTTCTTT. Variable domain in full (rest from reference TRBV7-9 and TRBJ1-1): DTGVSQNPRHKITKRGQNVTFRCDPISEHNRLYWYRQTLGQGPEFLTYFQNEAQLEKSRLLSDRFSAERPKGSFSTLEIQRTEQGDSAMYLCASSSREGGMNTEAFFGQGTRLTVV.

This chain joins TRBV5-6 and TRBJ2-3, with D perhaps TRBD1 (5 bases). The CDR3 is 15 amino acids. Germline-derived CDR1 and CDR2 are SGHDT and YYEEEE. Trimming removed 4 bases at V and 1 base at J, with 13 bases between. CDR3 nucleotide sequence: TGTGCCAGCAGCACACGGGCGACAGGCACAGATACGCAGTATTTT. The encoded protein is CASSTRATGTDTQYF.

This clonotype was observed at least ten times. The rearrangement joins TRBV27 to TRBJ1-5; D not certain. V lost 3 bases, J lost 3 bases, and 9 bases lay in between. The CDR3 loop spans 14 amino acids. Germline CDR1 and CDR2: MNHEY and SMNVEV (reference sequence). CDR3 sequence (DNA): TGTGCCAGCAGTTTGGGAGGGTACAATCAGCCCCAGCATTTT. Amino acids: CASSLGGYNQPQHF.

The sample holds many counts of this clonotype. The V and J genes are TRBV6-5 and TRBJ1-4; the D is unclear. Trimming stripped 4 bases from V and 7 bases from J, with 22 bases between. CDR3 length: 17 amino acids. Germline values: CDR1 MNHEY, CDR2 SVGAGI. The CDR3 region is CASSSFRENPSGEKLFF. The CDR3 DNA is TGTGCCAGCAGTTCCTTCCGGGAAAACCCTTCTGGTGAAAAACTGTTTTTT.

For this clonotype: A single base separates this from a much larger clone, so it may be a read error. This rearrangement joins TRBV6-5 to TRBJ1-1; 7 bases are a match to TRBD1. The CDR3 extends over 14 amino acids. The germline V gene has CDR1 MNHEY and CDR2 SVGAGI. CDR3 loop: CASSYGTANTEVFF. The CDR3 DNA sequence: TGTGCCAGCAGTTATGGGACAGCGAACACTGAAGTTTTCTTT.

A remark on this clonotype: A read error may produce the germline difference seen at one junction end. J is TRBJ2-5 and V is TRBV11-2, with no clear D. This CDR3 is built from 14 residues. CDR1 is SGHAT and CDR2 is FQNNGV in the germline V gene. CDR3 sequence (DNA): TGTGCCAGCAGCCCTCTCAACTTCCAAGAGACCCAGGACTTC. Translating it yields CASSPLNFQETQDF.

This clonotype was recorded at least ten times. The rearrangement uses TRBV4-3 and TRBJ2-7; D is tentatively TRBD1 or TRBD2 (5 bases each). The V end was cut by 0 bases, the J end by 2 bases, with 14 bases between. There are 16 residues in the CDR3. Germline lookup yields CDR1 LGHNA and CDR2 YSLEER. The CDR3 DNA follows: TGCGCCAGCAGCCAAGAGGAGGCGAGGGGAGCCTACGAGCAGTACTTC. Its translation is CASSQEEARGAYEQYF.

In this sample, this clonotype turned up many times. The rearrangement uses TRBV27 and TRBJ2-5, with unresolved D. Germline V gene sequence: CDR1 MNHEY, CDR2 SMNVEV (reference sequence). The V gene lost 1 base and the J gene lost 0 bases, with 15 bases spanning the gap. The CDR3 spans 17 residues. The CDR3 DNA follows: TGTGCCAGCAGTTTATACGCCGGGTTGGAGTACCAAGAGACCCAGTACTTC. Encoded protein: CASSLYAGLEYQETQYF.

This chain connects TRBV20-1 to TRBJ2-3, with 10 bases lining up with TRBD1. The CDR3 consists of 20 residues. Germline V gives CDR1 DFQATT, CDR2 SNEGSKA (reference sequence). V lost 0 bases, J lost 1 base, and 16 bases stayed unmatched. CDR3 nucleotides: TGCAGTGCTAGAGATCTAATCGGACAGGGGGTTGGAGTGGGCACAGATACGCAGTATTTT. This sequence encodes CSARDLIGQGVGVGTDTQYF.

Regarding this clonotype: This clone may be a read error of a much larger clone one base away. This chain's CDR3 is CASSRTVAEQFF. The CDR3 coding sequence is TGTGCCAGCAGCCGGACAGTTGCTGAGCAGTTCTTC. The chain couples TRBV7-9 to TRBJ2-1, with a tentative D call TRBD1 (6 bases). Looked up from germline, CDR1 is SEHNR and CDR2 is FQNEAQ (reference sequence). The CDR3 totals 12 residues. V was clipped by 5 bases and J by 9 bases, with 11 bases between them. The entire variable domain, with the rest obtained from reference TRBV7-9 and TRBJ2-1, is as follows: DTGVSQNPRHKITKRGQNVTFRCDPISEHNRLYWYRQTLGQGPEFLTYFQNEAQLEKSRLLSDRFSAERPKGSFSTLEIQRTEQGDSAMYLCASSRTVAEQFFGPGTRLTVL.

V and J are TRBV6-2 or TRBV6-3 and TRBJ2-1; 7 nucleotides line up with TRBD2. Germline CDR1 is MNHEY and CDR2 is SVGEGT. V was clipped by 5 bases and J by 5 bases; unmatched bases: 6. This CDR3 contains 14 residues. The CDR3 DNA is TGTGCCAGCAGTCACGGGGACTACCACAATGAGCAGTTCTTC. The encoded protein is CASSHGDYHNEQFF.

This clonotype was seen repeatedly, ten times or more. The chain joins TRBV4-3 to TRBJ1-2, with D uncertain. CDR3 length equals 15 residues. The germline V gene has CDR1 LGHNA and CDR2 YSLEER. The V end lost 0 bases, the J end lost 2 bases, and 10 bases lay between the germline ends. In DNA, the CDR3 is TGCGCCAGCAGCCAAGAGCGTATCCCCAACTATGGCTACACCTTC. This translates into CASSQERIPNYGYTF.

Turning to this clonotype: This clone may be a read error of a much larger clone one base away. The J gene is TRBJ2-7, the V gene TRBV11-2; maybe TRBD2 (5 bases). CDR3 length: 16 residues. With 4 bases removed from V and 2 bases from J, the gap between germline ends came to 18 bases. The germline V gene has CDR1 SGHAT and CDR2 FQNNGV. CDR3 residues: CASSSDPSGLTYEQYF. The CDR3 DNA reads TGTGCCAGCAGCTCAGACCCGTCCGGACTTACCTACGAGCAGTACTTC.

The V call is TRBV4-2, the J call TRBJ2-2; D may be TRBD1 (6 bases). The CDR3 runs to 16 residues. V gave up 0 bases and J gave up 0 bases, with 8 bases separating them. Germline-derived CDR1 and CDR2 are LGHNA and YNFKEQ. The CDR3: CASSQDRTANTGELFF. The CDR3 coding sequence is TGTGCCAGCAGCCAAGACAGGACAGCGAACACCGGGGAGCTGTTTTTT.

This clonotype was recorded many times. The CDR3 coding sequence is TGCGCCAGCAGCTACACTAGCGGGGCCTACAATGAGCAGTTCTTC. Translated: CASSYTSGAYNEQFF. The chain links TRBV5-1 to TRBJ2-1, with 10 bases aligning to TRBD2. The germline V gene encodes CDR1 SGHRS and CDR2 YFSETQ. V shed 3 bases, J shed 2 bases, and the junction held 2 bases outside the gene matches. The CDR3 has 15 amino acids.

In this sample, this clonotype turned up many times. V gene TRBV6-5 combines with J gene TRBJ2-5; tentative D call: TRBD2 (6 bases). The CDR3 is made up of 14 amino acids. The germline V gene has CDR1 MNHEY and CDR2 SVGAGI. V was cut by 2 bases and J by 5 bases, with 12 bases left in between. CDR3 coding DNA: TGTGCCAGCAGTTACGGCGCGGGGATCGAGACCCAGTACTTC. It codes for CASSYGAGIETQYF.

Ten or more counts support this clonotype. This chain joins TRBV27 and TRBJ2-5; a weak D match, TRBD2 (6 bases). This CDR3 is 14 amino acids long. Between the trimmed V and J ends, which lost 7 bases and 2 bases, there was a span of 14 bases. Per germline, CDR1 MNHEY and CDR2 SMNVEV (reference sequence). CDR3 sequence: CASKEGLRQETQYF. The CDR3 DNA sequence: TGTGCCAGCAAAGAGGGACTGAGACAAGAGACCCAGTACTTC.

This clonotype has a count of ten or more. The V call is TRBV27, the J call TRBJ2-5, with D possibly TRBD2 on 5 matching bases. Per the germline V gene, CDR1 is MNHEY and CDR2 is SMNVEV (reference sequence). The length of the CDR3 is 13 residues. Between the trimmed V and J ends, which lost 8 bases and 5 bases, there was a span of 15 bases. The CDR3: CASGSAGGETQYF. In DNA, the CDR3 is TGTGCCAGCGGGTCCGCGGGCGGGGAGACCCAGTACTTC.

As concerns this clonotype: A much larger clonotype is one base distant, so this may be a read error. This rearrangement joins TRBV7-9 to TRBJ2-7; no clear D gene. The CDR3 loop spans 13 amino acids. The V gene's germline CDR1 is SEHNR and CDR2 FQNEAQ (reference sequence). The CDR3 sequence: CAGSFSSGLEQYF. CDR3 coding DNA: TGTGCCGGCAGCTTTTCATCTGGGCTCGAGCAGTACTTC. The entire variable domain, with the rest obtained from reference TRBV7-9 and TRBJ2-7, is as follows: DTGVSQNPRHKITKRGQNVTFRCDPISEHNRLYWYRQTLGQGPEFLTYFQNEAQLEKSRLLSDRFSAERPKGSFSTLEIQRTEQGDSAMYLCAGSFSSGLEQYFGPGTRLTVT.

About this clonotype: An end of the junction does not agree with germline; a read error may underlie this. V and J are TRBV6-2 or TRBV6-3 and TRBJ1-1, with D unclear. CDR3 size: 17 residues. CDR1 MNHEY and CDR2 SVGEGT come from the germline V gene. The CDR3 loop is CASSYHLTLDSNTEALF. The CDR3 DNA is TGTGCCAGCAGTTACCACTTAACTCTTGATTCGAACACTGAAGCTCTCTTT.

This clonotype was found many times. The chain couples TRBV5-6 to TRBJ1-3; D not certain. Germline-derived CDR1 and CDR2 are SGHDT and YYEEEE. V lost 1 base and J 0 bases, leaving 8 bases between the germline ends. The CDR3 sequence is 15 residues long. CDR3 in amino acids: CASSLIRSSGNTIYF. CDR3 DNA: TGTGCCAGCAGCTTGATAAGGTCCTCTGGAAACACCATATATTTT.

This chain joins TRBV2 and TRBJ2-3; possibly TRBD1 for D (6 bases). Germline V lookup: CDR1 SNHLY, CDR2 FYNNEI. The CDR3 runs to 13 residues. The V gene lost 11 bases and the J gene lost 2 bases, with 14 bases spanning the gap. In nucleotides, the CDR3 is TGTGCCGTACCAGGGGAATTCACAGATACGCAGTATTTT. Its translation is CAVPGEFTDTQYF.

The CDR3 nucleotides read TGTGCCAGCAGCTACGAGGGTCCTGGAAACACCATATATTTT. Translating it yields CASSYEGPGNTIYF. This chain connects TRBV7-9 to TRBJ1-3; D is unclear. The CDR3 spans 14 residues. V was pared by 4 bases and J by 2 bases, with 9 bases between. Germline CDR1 SEHNR, CDR2 FQNEAQ (reference sequence).

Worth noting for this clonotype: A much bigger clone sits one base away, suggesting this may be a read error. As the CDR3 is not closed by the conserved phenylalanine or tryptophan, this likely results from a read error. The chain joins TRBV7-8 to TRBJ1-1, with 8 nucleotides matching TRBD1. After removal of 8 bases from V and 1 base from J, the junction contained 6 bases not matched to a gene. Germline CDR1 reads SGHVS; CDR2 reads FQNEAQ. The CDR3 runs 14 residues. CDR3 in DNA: TGTGCCAGCGGAATGGACAGGGAGAACACTGAAGCTTTCATT. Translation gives CASGMDRENTEAFI.

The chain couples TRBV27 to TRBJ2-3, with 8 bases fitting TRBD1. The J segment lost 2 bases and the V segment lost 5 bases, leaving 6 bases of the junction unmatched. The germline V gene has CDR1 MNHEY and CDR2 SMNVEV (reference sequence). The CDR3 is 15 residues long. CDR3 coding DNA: TGTGCCAGCAGTCCCACGGGACAGGACACAGATACGCAGTATTTT. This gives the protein CASSPTGQDTDTQYF.

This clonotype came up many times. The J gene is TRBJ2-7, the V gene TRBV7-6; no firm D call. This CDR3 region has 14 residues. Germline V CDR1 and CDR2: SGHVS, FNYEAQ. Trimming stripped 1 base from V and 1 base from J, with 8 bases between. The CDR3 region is CASSLGPGSYEQYF. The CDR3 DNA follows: TGTGCCAGCAGCTTAGGTCCAGGATCCTACGAGCAGTACTTC.

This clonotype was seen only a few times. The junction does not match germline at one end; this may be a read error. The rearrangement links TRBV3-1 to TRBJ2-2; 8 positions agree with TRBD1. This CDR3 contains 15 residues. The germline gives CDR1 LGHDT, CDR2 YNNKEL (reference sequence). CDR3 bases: TGTGCCAACAGCCATGGACAGGGTAGGAGTGTGGAGCTGTTTTTT. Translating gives CANSHGQGRSVELFF.

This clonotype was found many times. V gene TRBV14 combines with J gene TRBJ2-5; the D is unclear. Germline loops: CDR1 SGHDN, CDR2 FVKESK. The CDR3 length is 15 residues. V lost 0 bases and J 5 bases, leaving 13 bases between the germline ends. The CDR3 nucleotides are TGTGCCAGCAGCCAAGAATATCCACCCGGGGAGACCCAGTACTTC. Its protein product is CASSQEYPPGETQYF.

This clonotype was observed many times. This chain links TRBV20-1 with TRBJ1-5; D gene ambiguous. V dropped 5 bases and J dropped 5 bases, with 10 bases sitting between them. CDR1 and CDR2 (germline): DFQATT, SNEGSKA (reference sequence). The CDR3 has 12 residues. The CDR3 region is CSAWTAYQPQHF. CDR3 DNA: TGCAGTGCTTGGACGGCTTATCAGCCCCAGCATTTT.

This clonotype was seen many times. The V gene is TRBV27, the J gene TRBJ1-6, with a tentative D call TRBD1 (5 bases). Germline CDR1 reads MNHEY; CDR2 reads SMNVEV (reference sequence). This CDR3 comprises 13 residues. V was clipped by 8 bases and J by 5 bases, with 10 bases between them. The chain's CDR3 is CASRGANNSPLHF. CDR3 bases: TGTGCCAGCCGCGGGGCCAATAATTCACCCCTCCACTTT.

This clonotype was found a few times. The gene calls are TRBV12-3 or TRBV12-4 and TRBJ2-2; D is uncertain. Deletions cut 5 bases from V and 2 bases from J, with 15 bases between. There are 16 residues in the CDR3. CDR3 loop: CASSTLWTVNTGELFF. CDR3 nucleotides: TGTGCCAGCAGTACCCTATGGACGGTCAACACCGGGGAGCTGTTTTTT.